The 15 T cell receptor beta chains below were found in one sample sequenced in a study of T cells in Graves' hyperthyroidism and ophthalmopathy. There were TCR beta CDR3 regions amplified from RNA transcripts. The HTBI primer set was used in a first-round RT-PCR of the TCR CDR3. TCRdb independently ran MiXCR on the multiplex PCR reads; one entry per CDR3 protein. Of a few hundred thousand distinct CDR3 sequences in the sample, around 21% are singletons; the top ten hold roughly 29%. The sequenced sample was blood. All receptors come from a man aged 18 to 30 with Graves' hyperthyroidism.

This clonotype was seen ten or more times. CDR3 coding DNA: TGCAGTGCTAGTAGTAGGGGGTTAAACATTCAGTACTTC. It yields the protein CSASSRGLNIQYF. The rearrangement links TRBV20-1 to TRBJ2-4; TRBD1 might be the D (6 bases). V was trimmed by 3 bases and J by 6 bases, leaving 12 bases between them. The CDR3 is 13 amino acids. Germline CDR1 reads DFQATT; CDR2 reads SNEGSKA (reference sequence).

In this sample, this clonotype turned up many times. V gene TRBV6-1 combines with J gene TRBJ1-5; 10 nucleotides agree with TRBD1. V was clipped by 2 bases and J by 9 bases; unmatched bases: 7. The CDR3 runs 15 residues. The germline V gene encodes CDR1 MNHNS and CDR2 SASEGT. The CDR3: CASSERGQGSRPQHF. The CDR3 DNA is TGTGCCAGCAGTGAAAGGGGACAGGGGTCCAGGCCCCAGCATTTT.

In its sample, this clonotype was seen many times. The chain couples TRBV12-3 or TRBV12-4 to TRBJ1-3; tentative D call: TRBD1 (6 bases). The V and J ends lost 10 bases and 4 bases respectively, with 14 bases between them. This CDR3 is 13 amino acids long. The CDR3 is CATPTGSGNTIYF. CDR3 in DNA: TGTGCCACCCCGACAGGTTCGGGAAACACCATATATTTT.

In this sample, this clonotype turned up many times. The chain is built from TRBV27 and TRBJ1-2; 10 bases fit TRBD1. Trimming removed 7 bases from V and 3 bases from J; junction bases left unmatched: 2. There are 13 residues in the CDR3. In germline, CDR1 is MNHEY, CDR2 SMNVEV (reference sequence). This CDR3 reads CASTGTGDYGYTF. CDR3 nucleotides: TGTGCCAGCACAGGGACAGGGGACTATGGCTACACCTTC.

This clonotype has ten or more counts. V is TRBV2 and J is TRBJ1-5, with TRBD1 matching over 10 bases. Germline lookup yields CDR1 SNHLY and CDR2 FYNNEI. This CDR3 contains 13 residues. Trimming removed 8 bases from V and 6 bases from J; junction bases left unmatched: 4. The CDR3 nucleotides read TGTGCCAGCCGGGACAGGGGAGGTCAGCCCCAGCATTTT. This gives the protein CASRDRGGQPQHF.

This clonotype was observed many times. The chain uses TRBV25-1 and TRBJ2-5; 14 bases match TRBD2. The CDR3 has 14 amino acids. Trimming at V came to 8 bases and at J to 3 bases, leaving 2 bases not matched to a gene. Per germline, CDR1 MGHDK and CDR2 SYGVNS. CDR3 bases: TGTGCCAGCCAGACTAGCGGGGGGGAAGAGACCCAGTACTTC. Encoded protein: CASQTSGGEETQYF.

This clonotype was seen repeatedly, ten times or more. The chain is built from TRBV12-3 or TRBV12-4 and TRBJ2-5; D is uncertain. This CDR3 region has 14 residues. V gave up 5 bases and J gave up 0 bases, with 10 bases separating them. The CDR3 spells CASSLLTNQETQYF. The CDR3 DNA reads TGTGCCAGCAGTCTATTGACAAACCAAGAGACCCAGTACTTC.

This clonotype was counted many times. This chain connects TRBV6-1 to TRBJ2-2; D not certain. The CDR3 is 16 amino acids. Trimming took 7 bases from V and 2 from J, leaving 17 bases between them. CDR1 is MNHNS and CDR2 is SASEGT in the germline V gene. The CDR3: CASIDVGFTNTGELFF. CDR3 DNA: TGTGCCAGCATCGACGTAGGGTTTACCAACACCGGGGAGCTGTTTTTT.

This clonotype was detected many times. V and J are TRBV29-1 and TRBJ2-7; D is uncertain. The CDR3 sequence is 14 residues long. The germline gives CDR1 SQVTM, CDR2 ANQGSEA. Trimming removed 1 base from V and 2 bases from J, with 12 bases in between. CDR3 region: CSVEGADGAYEQYF. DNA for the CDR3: TGCAGCGTTGAAGGGGCGGACGGTGCCTACGAGCAGTACTTC.

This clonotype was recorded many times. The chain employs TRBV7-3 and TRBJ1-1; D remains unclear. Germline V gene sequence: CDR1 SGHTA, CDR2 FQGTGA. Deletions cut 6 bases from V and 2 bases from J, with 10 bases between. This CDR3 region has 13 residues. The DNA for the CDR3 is TGTGCCAGCAGGGTGGACGGAAACACTGAAGCTTTCTTT. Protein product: CASRVDGNTEAFF.

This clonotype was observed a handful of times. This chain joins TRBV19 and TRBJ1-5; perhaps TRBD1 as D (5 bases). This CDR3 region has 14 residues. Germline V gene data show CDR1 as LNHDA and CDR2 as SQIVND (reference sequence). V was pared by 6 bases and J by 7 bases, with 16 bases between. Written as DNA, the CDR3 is TGTGCCAGTAGATCCGGGACCAAAAGGCAGCCCCAGCATTTT. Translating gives CASRSGTKRQPQHF.

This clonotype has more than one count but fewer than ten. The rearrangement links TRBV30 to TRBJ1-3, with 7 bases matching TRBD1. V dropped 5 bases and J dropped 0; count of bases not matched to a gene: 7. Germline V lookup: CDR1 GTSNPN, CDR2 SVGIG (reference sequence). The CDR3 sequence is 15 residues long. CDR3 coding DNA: TGTGCCTGGTCAGGGGGATCAGCCTCTGGAAACACCATATATTTT. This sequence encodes CAWSGGSASGNTIYF.

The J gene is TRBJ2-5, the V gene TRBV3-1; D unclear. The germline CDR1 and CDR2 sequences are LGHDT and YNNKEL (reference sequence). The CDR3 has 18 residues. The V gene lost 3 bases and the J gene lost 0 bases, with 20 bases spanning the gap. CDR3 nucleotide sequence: TGTGCCAGCAGCCATGGAGCCAATCTGACATTGTACCAAGAGACCCAGTACTTC. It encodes CASSHGANLTLYQETQYF.

The CDR3 loop reads CASSSLIWGGGYTF. The CDR3 nucleotides read TGTGCCAGCAGCTCCCTCATATGGGGCGGTGGCTACACCTTC. The rearrangement uses TRBV7-9 and TRBJ1-2; D might be TRBD1 (5 bases). Germline CDR1 SEHNR, CDR2 FQNEAQ (reference sequence). The CDR3 has 14 residues. V dropped 4 bases and J dropped 7 bases, with 16 bases sitting between them.

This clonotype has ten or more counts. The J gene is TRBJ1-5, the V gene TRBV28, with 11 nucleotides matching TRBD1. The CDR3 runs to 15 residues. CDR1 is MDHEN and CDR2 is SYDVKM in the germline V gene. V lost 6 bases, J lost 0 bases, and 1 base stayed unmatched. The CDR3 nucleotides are TGTGCCAGCAGGGGACAGGGGGTTAGCAATCAGCCCCAGCATTTT. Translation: CASRGQGVSNQPQHF.